This is a list of T cell receptor beta chains from one sample in a study of PD-L1 blockade in urothelial cancer. Sequencing was performed with immunoSEQ multiplex PCR; in TCRdb, only in-frame clones are kept and a portion is missing. The table has 70,000 or so clones, 84% seen once. This sample comprised PBMCs, obtained around atezolizumab (anti-PD-L1) treatment. The receptors here all came from an older man with urothelial cancer. The conserved cysteine and the conserved F or W are not part of the CDR3 here. D genes are given only for firm matches.

D: NA
V: TRBV11-3
J: TRBJ2-1
CDR3: ASSLVRGDEQF

D: NA
V: TRBV5-1
J: TRBJ2-7
CDR3: ASSPTGGYLYEQY

D: NA
V: TRBV30
J: TRBJ1-4
CDR3: ACIDWGLNEKLF

D: TRBD2
V: TRBV19
J: TRBJ2-2
CDR3: ASSFRTSANTGELF

D: TRBD1
V: TRBV30
J: TRBJ2-3
CDR3: AWSVGNRGRFLTQY

D: TRBD2
V: TRBV2
J: TRBJ2-3
CDR3: ASSESPTSGRFPDTQY

D: NA
V: TRBV29-1
J: TRBJ1-2
CDR3: SVREQTNYGYT

D: TRBD2
V: TRBV5-8
J: TRBJ2-7
CDR3: ASSWTSGKYEQY

D: TRBD1
V: TRBV10-2
J: TRBJ1-1
CDR3: ASSRQGAEYTEAF

D: NA
V: TRBV5-4
J: TRBJ2-1
CDR3: ASSLAQQGGYEQF

D: TRBD1
V: TRBV2
J: TRBJ2-7
CDR3: ASSQDRFHEQY

D: NA
V: TRBV15
J: TRBJ2-1
CDR3: ATSRVELPEQF

D: TRBD2
V: TRBV7-9
J: TRBJ2-1
CDR3: ASSFIAGGPEEQF

D: NA
V: TRBV28
J: TRBJ1-2
CDR3: ASSPDYNYGYT

D: TRBD2
V: TRBV28
J: TRBJ2-7
CDR3: ASSLPSSGRHEQY

D: TRBD1
V: TRBV7-9
J: TRBJ2-4
CDR3: ASSLQGENIQY

D: TRBD1
V: TRBV6-1
J: TRBJ2-7
CDR3: ASRGDSYEQY

D: TRBD1
V: TRBV30
J: TRBJ1-5
CDR3: AWSFSGTANQPQH

D: TRBD2
V: TRBV29-1
J: TRBJ2-1
CDR3: SVAPRGAGYNEQF

D: NA
V: TRBV28
J: TRBJ1-4
CDR3: ASSLSVTNEKLF

D: TRBD1
V: TRBV19
J: TRBJ1-1
CDR3: ASSPQAGGEAF

D: NA
V: TRBV5-4
J: TRBJ2-6
CDR3: ASSLSLGGSGANVLT

D: NA
V: TRBV27
J: TRBJ2-7
CDR3: ASSFLRNYEQY

D: NA
V: TRBV15
J: TRBJ1-5
CDR3: ATSSNSGNQPQH

D: TRBD1
V: TRBV6-6
J: TRBJ1-1
CDR3: ASSYSGQGPNTEAF

D: TRBD1
V: TRBV19
J: TRBJ1-1
CDR3: ASSIGVDRGNTEAF

D: TRBD1
V: TRBV7-8
J: TRBJ1-1
CDR3: ASSLATGSAAEAF

D: NA
V: TRBV18
J: TRBJ2-1
CDR3: ASSKKSGEQF

D: NA
V: TRBV19
J: TRBJ2-3
CDR3: ASSIEGTRTDTQY

D: NA
V: TRBV7-2
J: TRBJ1-2
CDR3: ASSLVLRGMDGYT

D: TRBD1
V: TRBV5-1
J: TRBJ2-2
CDR3: ASSLVAGGVGGELF

D: NA
V: TRBV2
J: TRBJ2-7
CDR3: ASSEGGGSPRSYEQY

D: TRBD1
V: TRBV11-2
J: TRBJ1-4
CDR3: ASSSIPGGTGLEKLF

D: NA
V: TRBV29-1
J: TRBJ2-7
CDR3: SALQGPYEQY

D: TRBD1
V: TRBV5-4
J: TRBJ1-5
CDR3: ASSPGTGSNQPQH

D: TRBD2
V: TRBV10-1
J: TRBJ2-5
CDR3: AKMGGSETQY

D: NA
V: TRBV11-1
J: TRBJ2-1
CDR3: ASSLTSVSYNEQF

D: NA
V: TRBV28
J: TRBJ2-7
CDR3: ASSLGSSYEQY

D: NA
V: TRBV4-1
J: TRBJ2-2
CDR3: ASSKKASLPGVVIGELF

D: NA
V: TRBV29-1
J: TRBJ2-1
CDR3: SVMVAASYNEQF

D: TRBD1
V: TRBV5-4
J: TRBJ2-5
CDR3: ASSRGQGVQETQY

D: NA
V: TRBV15
J: TRBJ1-2
CDR3: ATSSYDTGVYGYT

D: TRBD2
V: TRBV5-4
J: TRBJ2-5
CDR3: ASSLKVGRPETQY